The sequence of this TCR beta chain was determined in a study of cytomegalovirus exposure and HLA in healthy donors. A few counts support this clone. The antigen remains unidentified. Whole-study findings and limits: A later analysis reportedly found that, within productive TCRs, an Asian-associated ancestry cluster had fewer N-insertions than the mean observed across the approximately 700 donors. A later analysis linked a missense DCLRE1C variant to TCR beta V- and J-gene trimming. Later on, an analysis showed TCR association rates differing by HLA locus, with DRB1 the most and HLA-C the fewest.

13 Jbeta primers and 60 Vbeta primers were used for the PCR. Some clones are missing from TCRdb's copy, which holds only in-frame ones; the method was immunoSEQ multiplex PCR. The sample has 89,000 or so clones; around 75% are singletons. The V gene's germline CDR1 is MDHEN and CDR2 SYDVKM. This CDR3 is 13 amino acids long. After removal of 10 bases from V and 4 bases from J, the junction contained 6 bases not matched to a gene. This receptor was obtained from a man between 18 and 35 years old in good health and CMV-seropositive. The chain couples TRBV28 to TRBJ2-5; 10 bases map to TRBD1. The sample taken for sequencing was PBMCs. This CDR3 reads CATLRDRGETQYF. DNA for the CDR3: TGTGCCACCCTCCGGGACAGGGGAGAGACCCAGTACTTC.